Presented here are 26 T cell receptor beta chains from one specimen sequenced in a study of fetal regulatory T cell absence and autoimmunity. Only in-frame clones appear in the TCRdb table, and some are missing; sequencing was by immunoSEQ multiplex PCR. The sample records about 46,000 clones, roughly 83% being singletons. Sequenced sample: cord blood. All receptors derive from a newborn boy with IPEX syndrome.

This rearrangement joins TRBV5-1 to TRBJ2-3; no reliable D call. Germline V gives CDR1 SGHRS, CDR2 YFSETQ. The V and J ends lost 0 bases and 0 bases respectively, with 8 bases between them. The length of the CDR3 is 15 residues. CDR3: CASSLVGSSTDTQYF. The CDR3 DNA follows: TGCGCCAGCAGCTTGGTGGGGTCTAGCACAGATACGCAGTATTTT.

The chain uses TRBV5-1 and TRBJ1-2, with D possibly matching TRBD1 (6 bases). CDR3 size: 14 residues. The germline gives CDR1 SGHRS, CDR2 YFSETQ. Trimming removed 3 bases from V and 6 bases from J, with 15 bases in between. CDR3 in amino acids: CASSSLRAGDGYTF. The CDR3 DNA reads as TGCGCCAGCAGCTCTCTCCGGGCAGGGGATGGCTACACCTTC.

The chain recombines TRBV19 with TRBJ1-3; a possible D gene is TRBD1 (5 bases). V was clipped by 6 bases and J by 2 bases, with 14 bases between them. The CDR3 consists of 15 residues. Germline assignment: CDR1 LNHDA and CDR2 SQIVND (reference sequence). The CDR3 nucleotides are TGTGCCAGTAGCACACAGAGGGGTACTGGAAACACCATATATTTT. Translation gives CASSTQRGTGNTIYF.

This rearrangement joins TRBV7-9 to TRBJ2-7; TRBD2 agrees at 14 bases. The J segment lost 5 bases and the V segment lost 3 bases, leaving 6 bases of the junction unmatched. Germline CDR1 is SEHNR and CDR2 is FQNEAQ (reference sequence). The CDR3 spans 16 residues. CDR3 DNA: TGTGCCAGCAGCTTTCCGGGACTAGCGGGAGTCAACGAGCAGTACTTC. Its protein is CASSFPGLAGVNEQYF. Full variable domain (missing parts from reference TRBV7-9 and TRBJ2-7): DTGVSQNPRHKITKRGQNVTFRCDPISEHNRLYWYRQTLGQGPEFLTYFQNEAQLEKSRLLSDRFSAERPKGSFSTLEIQRTEQGDSAMYLCASSFPGLAGVNEQYFGPGTRLTVT.

The rearrangement uses TRBV5-1 and TRBJ2-5; D not resolved. Germline values: CDR1 SGHRS, CDR2 YFSETQ. V was pared by 0 bases and J by 0 bases, with 0 bases between. This CDR3 spans 12 amino acids. The CDR3 coding sequence is TGCGCCAGCAGCTTGGACCAAGAGACCCAGTACTTC. It specifies CASSLDQETQYF.

This chain links TRBV6-5 with TRBJ2-7; 7 nucleotides match TRBD1. Unmatched junction bases numbered 14, after V lost 5 bases and J lost 7 bases. Germline-derived CDR1 and CDR2 are MNHEY and SVGAGI. The CDR3 sequence is 15 residues long. CDR3 protein: CASSLWTGSLREQYF. DNA for the CDR3: TGTGCCAGCAGTCTTTGGACAGGTTCTTTGAGGGAGCAGTACTTC.

The chain uses TRBV7-9 and TRBJ1-1; D call uncertain. The germline V and J ends were trimmed by 5 bases and 0 bases, with 10 bases remaining between them. The germline V gene encodes CDR1 SEHNR and CDR2 FQNEAQ (reference sequence). The CDR3 length is 14 residues. CDR3 sequence: CASSDRDLNTEAFF. As DNA, the CDR3 is TGTGCCAGCAGCGACCGGGATTTGAACACTGAAGCTTTCTTT.

V and J are TRBV6-5 and TRBJ2-2; tentative D call: TRBD2 (5 bases). With 0 bases removed from V and 7 bases from J, the gap between germline ends came to 12 bases. The CDR3 is made up of 15 amino acids. The V gene's germline CDR1 is MNHEY and CDR2 SVGAGI. The CDR3 spells CASSYSRLAGGELFF. The CDR3, as DNA: TGTGCCAGCAGTTACTCCCGACTGGCGGGCGGGGAGCTGTTTTTT.

The V call is TRBV19, the J call TRBJ1-1; 8 positions match TRBD1. The J segment lost 7 bases and the V segment lost 2 bases, leaving 3 bases of the junction unmatched. Germline CDR1 is LNHDA and CDR2 is SQIVND (reference sequence). CDR3 size: 13 residues. CDR3 sequence: CASSIRTGNEAFF. The CDR3 nucleotides are TGTGCCAGTAGTATAAGGACAGGGAATGAAGCTTTCTTT.

The chain has TRBV2 and TRBJ2-3, with D possibly matching TRBD2 (5 bases). This CDR3 is 17 amino acids long. Germline loops: CDR1 SNHLY, CDR2 FYNNEI. The V gene lost 5 bases and the J gene lost 1 base, with 19 bases spanning the gap. The chain's CDR3 is CASSPRFLRRRTDTQYF. CDR3 nucleotides: TGTGCCAGCAGTCCTCGTTTTTTGCGGAGGCGCACAGATACGCAGTATTTT.

The chain carries TRBV19 and TRBJ1-5; D unclear. Looked up from germline, CDR1 is LNHDA and CDR2 is SQIVND (reference sequence). The ends were cut back, 1 base at V and 1 base at J, with 11 bases in the middle. The CDR3 loop spans 16 amino acids. CDR3 sequence (DNA): TGTGCCAGTAGTATAGGTGCGTGGGGAAGCAATCAGCCCCAGCATTTT. Encoded protein: CASSIGAWGSNQPQHF.

In its sample, this clone was seen once. J is TRBJ2-7 and V is TRBV5-4, with 11 bases that match TRBD1. There are 15 residues in the CDR3. V was clipped by 3 bases and J by 4 bases; unmatched bases: 6. The germline gives CDR1 SGHNT, CDR2 YYREEE (reference sequence). The CDR3: CASSSAGQGAYEQYF. As DNA, the CDR3 is TGTGCCAGCAGCTCGGCCGGACAGGGGGCGTACGAGCAGTACTTC.

The rearrangement joins TRBV2 to TRBJ2-7, with TRBD2 matching 11 bases. The V gene's germline CDR1 is SNHLY and CDR2 FYNNEI. V dropped 8 bases and J dropped 7; count of bases not matched to a gene: 10. This CDR3 spans 14 amino acids. CDR3 residues: CASYPLAGALEQYF. DNA for the CDR3: TGTGCCAGCTACCCACTAGCGGGGGCCTTAGAGCAGTACTTC. Using reference TRBV2 and TRBJ2-7 for the parts outside the CDR3, the full variable domain is EPEVTQTPSHQVTQMGQEVILRCVPISNHLYFYWYRQILGQKVEFLVSFYNNEISEKSEIFDDQFSVERPDGSNFTLKIRSTKLEDSAMYFCASYPLAGALEQYFGPGTRLTVT.

This chain links TRBV7-6 with TRBJ2-3; 11 nucleotides align to TRBD2. V dropped 1 base and J dropped 8; count of bases not matched to a gene: 11. There are 17 residues in the CDR3. CDR1 and CDR2 from the germline V gene are SGHVS and FNYEAQ. CDR3: CASSLDPIAGGRVTQYF. CDR3 DNA: TGTGCCAGCAGCTTAGACCCGATAGCGGGGGGGCGGGTTACGCAGTATTTT.

For this clone: The same CDR3 is also encoded by other DNA sequences in this sample. The chain is built from TRBV14 and TRBJ1-1; 8 nucleotides match TRBD1. Germline lookup yields CDR1 SGHDN and CDR2 FVKESK. V gave up 0 bases and J gave up 1 base; unmatched junction bases: 10. This CDR3 region has 18 residues. CDR3 sequence: CASSQELYRGSKNTEAFF. In nucleotides, the CDR3 is TGTGCCAGCAGCCAAGAATTGTACAGGGGGTCTAAGAACACTGAAGCTTTCTTT.

The gene calls are TRBV7-2 and TRBJ2-5; 7 bases are a match to TRBD2. CDR1 and CDR2 from the germline V gene are SGHTA and FQGNSA. The ends lost 5 bases at V and 1 base at J; junction bases unmatched: 7. The CDR3 is 15 amino acids. For the CDR3, the DNA is TGTGCCAGCAGCAGGGACTACTTAGTCCAAGAGACCCAGTACTTC. Protein sequence: CASSRDYLVQETQYF. The variable domain in full, with the rest retrieved from reference TRBV7-2 and TRBJ2-5, is GAGVSQSPSNKVTEKGKDVELRCDPISGHTALYWYRQSLGQGLEFLIYFQGNSAPDKSGLPSDRFSAERTGGSVSTLTIQRTQQEDSAVYLCASSRDYLVQETQYFGPGTRLLVL.

The chain combines TRBV7-2 with TRBJ1-1, with D possibly being TRBD1 (5 bases). V lost 2 bases to trimming and J lost 3 bases, with 10 bases between them. The CDR3 has 14 amino acids. Germline CDR1 SGHTA, CDR2 FQGNSA. CDR3 loop: CASSLLGRDTEAFF. For the CDR3, the DNA is TGTGCCAGCAGCTTATTGGGACGAGACACTGAAGCTTTCTTT.

This clone was picked up one time. The chain recombines TRBV2 with TRBJ1-1; D might be TRBD1 (5 bases). The V gene lost 6 bases and the J gene lost 1 base, with 21 bases spanning the gap. Per the germline V gene, CDR1 is SNHLY and CDR2 is FYNNEI. The CDR3 runs to 17 residues. The CDR3, as DNA: TGTGCCAGCAGGCCACGGGGGACGTTTGCATGGAACACTGAAGCTTTCTTT. It yields the protein CASRPRGTFAWNTEAFF. Supplemented by reference TRBV2 and TRBJ1-1, the full variable domain reads EPEVTQTPSHQVTQMGQEVILRCVPISNHLYFYWYRQILGQKVEFLVSFYNNEISEKSEIFDDQFSVERPDGSNFTLKIRSTKLEDSAMYFCASRPRGTFAWNTEAFFGQGTRLTVV.

V gene TRBV29-1 combines with J gene TRBJ1-1; 7 bases match TRBD1. Germline lookup yields CDR1 SQVTM and CDR2 ANQGSEA. The CDR3 covers 15 residues. The ends lost 7 bases at V and 0 bases at J; junction bases unmatched: 11. This CDR3 reads CSAFRDRSMNTEAFF. For the CDR3, the DNA is TGCAGCGCGTTCCGGGACAGATCAATGAACACTGAAGCTTTCTTT.

The chain uses TRBV30 and TRBJ2-3; possible D gene TRBD2, 6 bases. This CDR3 is built from 13 residues. V was shortened by 2 bases and J by 1 base, with 7 bases between the two germline ends. The germline CDR1 and CDR2 sequences are GTSNPN and SVGIG (reference sequence). CDR3 bases: TGTGCCTGGAGTCCGGGAGGCACAGATACGCAGTATTTT. Translated, it gives CAWSPGGTDTQYF.

The chain carries TRBV6-5 and TRBJ2-1, with D perhaps assigned TRBD1 or TRBD2 (5 bases each). This CDR3 contains 15 residues. V was cut by 4 bases and J by 2 bases, with 12 bases left in between. The germline gives CDR1 MNHEY, CDR2 SVGAGI. The chain's CDR3 is CASSSTGLPYNEQFF. The CDR3 DNA reads TGTGCCAGCAGTTCGACGGGGCTCCCCTACAATGAGCAGTTCTTC.

V and J are TRBV5-4 and TRBJ2-7; 10 bases line up with TRBD1. CDR1 is SGHNT, CDR2 YYREEE, per germline (reference sequence). The CDR3 extends over 13 amino acids. The V gene end was trimmed by 0 bases and the J gene end by 6 bases; junction bases not matched to a gene: 0. The CDR3 loop is CASSLGQGAEQYF. The CDR3 DNA reads TGTGCCAGCAGCTTGGGACAGGGGGCCGAGCAGTACTTC.

The chain employs TRBV9 and TRBJ2-5; unclear D gene. This CDR3 comprises 13 residues. The ends were cut back, 0 bases at V and 2 bases at J, with 5 bases in the middle. The V gene's germline CDR1 is SGDLS and CDR2 YYNGEE. The CDR3, as DNA: TGTGCCAGCAGCGTAGGGGATCAAGAGACCCAGTACTTC. It specifies CASSVGDQETQYF. Supplemented by reference TRBV9 and TRBJ2-5, the full variable domain reads DSGVTQTPKHLITATGQRVTLRCSPRSGDLSVYWYQQSLDQGLQFLIQYYNGEERAKGNILERFSAQQFPDLHSELNLSSLELGDSALYFCASSVGDQETQYFGPGTRLLVL.

The V gene is TRBV5-4, the J gene TRBJ2-1; D is undetermined. V shed 4 bases and J shed 6 bases, with 8 bases lying between them. This CDR3 has 12 residues. Germline CDR1 reads SGHNT; CDR2 reads YYREEE (reference sequence). CDR3 bases: TGTGCCAGCAGCGTAGACCCCAATGAGCAGTTCTTC. Protein product: CASSVDPNEQFF.

This clone was counted a few times. V and J are TRBV7-9 and TRBJ1-1, with D unclear. The CDR3 extends over 13 amino acids. V was trimmed by 3 bases and J by 6 bases, leaving 11 bases between them. Germline assignment: CDR1 SEHNR and CDR2 FQNEAQ (reference sequence). The CDR3 loop reads CASSFGIGAEAFF. The DNA of the CDR3 is TGTGCCAGCAGCTTCGGTATTGGGGCTGAAGCTTTCTTT.

This sequence joins TRBV29-1 and TRBJ1-1, with 8 bases lining up with TRBD1. This CDR3 spans 13 amino acids. Germline V CDR1 and CDR2: SQVTM, ANQGSEA. J lost 1 base, V lost 6 bases, and 4 bases had no gene match. CDR3 amino acids: CSVWTGTNTEAFF. CDR3 nucleotide sequence: TGCAGCGTCTGGACAGGGACGAACACTGAAGCTTTCTTT.